This T cell receptor beta chain was sequenced for a study of blood T cells in healthy people across ages. Study in general: Capture via template switching afforded approximately one barcoded beta molecule per two T cells.

Total RNA amounts of at least 6 micrograms were extracted per sample. The germline CDR1 and CDR2 sequences are SQVTM and ANQGSEA. There are 12 residues in the CDR3. The J segment lost 7 bases and the V segment lost 7 bases, leaving 8 bases of the junction unmatched. A sample-barcoded 5' primer and a J-beta primer mix were used in a second PCR of roughly 7 to 11 cycles. Each CDR3 protein gets one entry after TCRdb re-called the 5' RACE reads with MiXCR. The repertoire holds some 1,000,000 distinct CDR3 sequences, with approximately 25% as singletons. This sample was also put to use in a study of T cells of mothers and their children.

The chain joins TRBV29-1 to TRBJ1-2; 8 bases agree with TRBD1. This TCR came from a girl aged 2 to 10 in good health. Material: blood. The CDR3 reads CSAIQGEAGYTF. The CDR3 DNA follows: TGCAGCGCGATACAGGGGGAGGCTGGCTACACCTTC. Full variable domain (rest looked up from reference TRBV29-1 and TRBJ1-2): SAVISQKPSRDICQRGTSLTIQCQVDSQVTMMFWYRQQPGQSLTLIATANQGSEATYESGFVIDKFPISRPNLTFSTLTVSNMSPEDSSIYLCSAIQGEAGYTFGSGTRLTVV.